Each of the 22 T cell receptor beta chains below was sequenced from the same sample in a study of molecular identifiers for immune sequencing clone quantification. TCRdb redid the calling of the PCR reads with MiXCR, one entry per CDR3 protein. The sample has about 320,000 distinct CDR3 sequences, around 21% seen once. Material for sequencing was naive CD8+ T cells from blood, with Jurkat cell RNA spiked in. Subset noted: FACS-sorted CD8+CD4-CCR7+CD45RA+ naive T cells. The source of these receptors is a human donor in good health. Some libraries in this study had Jurkat cell RNA spiked in.

This clonotype was seen repeatedly, ten times or more. This chain links TRBV12-3 or TRBV12-4 with TRBJ2-3; D remains unclear. Trimming left V 6 bases short and J 6 bases short, with 10 bases between. The CDR3 runs to 12 residues. CDR3 bases: TGTGCCAGCAGGGCGAGTGGGGATACGCAGTATTTT. It encodes CASRASGDTQYF.

As regards this clonotype: A much larger clone lies one base from this, so it may be a read error. The chain carries TRBV7-6 and TRBJ2-3; a possible D gene is TRBD2 (6 bases). The CDR3 totals 17 residues. Germline CDR1 SGHVS, CDR2 FNYEAQ. Trimming shortened V by 1 base and J by 6 bases, and 20 bases separated the two germline ends. CDR3 DNA sequence: TGTGCCAGCAGCTTAGATTCGGGAGAGGCGACGAAGGATACGCAGTATTTT. The encoded protein is CASSLDSGEATKDTQYF.

In its sample, this clonotype was seen many times. This rearrangement joins TRBV2 to TRBJ2-5; unclear D gene. The CDR3 sequence is 10 residues long. Germline V lookup: CDR1 SNHLY, CDR2 FYNNEI. Trimming took off 8 bases at V and 3 bases at J, with 4 bases between the two ends. The CDR3: CASEKETQYF. CDR3 sequence (DNA): TGTGCCAGCGAGAAAGAGACCCAGTACTTC.

The table lists this clonotype with a few counts. This chain links TRBV4-1 with TRBJ1-5; unclear D gene. The V gene lost 1 base and the J gene lost 3 bases, with 10 bases spanning the gap. Germline lookup yields CDR1 MGHRA and CDR2 YSYEKL. The CDR3 runs to 15 residues. CDR3 in amino acids: CASSQAAALNQPQHF. The CDR3 DNA sequence: TGCGCCAGCAGCCAAGCCGCAGCCCTCAATCAGCCCCAGCATTTT.

This clonotype was counted ten times or more. The V and J genes are TRBV27 and TRBJ2-3; 8 nucleotides align to TRBD2. V was pared by 2 bases and J by 1 base, with 5 bases of the junction left unmatched. Per germline, CDR1 MNHEY and CDR2 SMNVEV (reference sequence). The CDR3 has 16 amino acids. CDR3 DNA: TGTGCCAGCAGTTTAACCGGGACTAGTGGCACAGATACGCAGTATTTT. This codes for CASSLTGTSGTDTQYF.

This clonotype came up a few times. The V gene is TRBV4-3, the J gene TRBJ1-2; the D gene is possibly TRBD1 (5 bases). Germline V gene data show CDR1 as LGHNA and CDR2 as YSLEER. This CDR3 has 16 residues. Trimming took 2 bases from V and 2 from J, leaving 15 bases between them. The CDR3 here is CASSQHATDPNYGYTF. CDR3 nucleotides: TGCGCCAGCAGCCAACACGCGACAGACCCAAACTATGGCTACACCTTC.

In its sample, this clonotype was seen many times. This chain connects TRBV11-2 to TRBJ1-4, with 11 positions matching TRBD1. The CDR3 is 17 amino acids. Germline CDR1 SGHAT, CDR2 FQNNGV. V shed 4 bases and J 3 bases; nucleotides not matched to a gene: 7. CDR3 coding DNA: TGTGCCAGCAGCTCCTACGGACAGGGGGCAGCTAATGAAAAACTGTTTTTT. Translation: CASSSYGQGAANEKLFF.

V is TRBV7-9 and J is TRBJ1-4, with 7 bases identical to TRBD1. CDR1 SEHNR and CDR2 FQNEAQ come from the germline V gene (reference sequence). J lost 5 bases, V lost 7 bases, and 16 bases had no gene match. CDR3 length: 17 amino acids. CDR3 in DNA: TGTGCCAGCACCACATGGGCAGGGGGAGTCCCGAATGAAAAACTGTTTTTT. Protein sequence: CASTTWAGGVPNEKLFF.

Remarks on this clonotype: This CDR3 is missing its conserved last phenylalanine or tryptophan, likely due to a read error. The rearrangement links TRBV7-6 to TRBJ2-3; TRBD1 aligns across 11 bases. Looked up from germline, CDR1 is SGHVS and CDR2 is FNYEAQ. Germline trimming cut 4 bases from V and 5 bases from J; bases unmatched to any gene: 5. This CDR3 has 15 residues. As DNA, the CDR3 is TGTGCCAGCAGCTCTGGACAGGGGGCTATAGATACGCAGTATCTT. Translated, it gives CASSSGQGAIDTQYL.

This clonotype occurred many times. This chain uses TRBV20-1 with TRBJ1-3; weak D call: TRBD1 (5 bases). The CDR3 is made up of 14 amino acids. Germline CDR1 is DFQATT and CDR2 is SNEGSKA (reference sequence). The V gene lost 2 bases and the J gene lost 4 bases, with 12 bases spanning the gap. The CDR3 reads CSARTGSSGNTIYF. The DNA for the CDR3 is TGCAGTGCTAGAACAGGCTCGTCCGGAAACACCATATATTTT.

This clonotype was seen a handful of times. This clone may be a read error of a much larger clone one base away. The chain joins TRBV7-2 to TRBJ2-7; TRBD1 agrees at 7 bases. The CDR3 has 16 residues. V was pared by 1 base and J by 3 bases, with 9 bases of the junction left unmatched. Germline loops: CDR1 SGHTA, CDR2 FQGNSA. CDR3 sequence (DNA): TGTGCCAGCAGCTTAGGTCCCGCAGGGGGAAACTACGAGCAGTACTTC. This sequence encodes CASSLGPAGGNYEQYF.

In this sample, this clonotype turned up many times. V and J are TRBV6-2 or TRBV6-3 and TRBJ1-1; 7 nucleotides match TRBD1. The CDR3 has 14 residues. V was pared by 5 bases and J by 5 bases, with 8 bases of the junction left unmatched. CDR1 is MNHEY and CDR2 is SVGEGT in the germline V gene. The CDR3 region is CASSTTGKLTEAFF. For the CDR3, the DNA is TGTGCCAGCAGTACGACAGGGAAGTTGACTGAAGCTTTCTTT.

V is TRBV24-1 and J is TRBJ2-1; unclear D gene. CDR1 and CDR2 from the germline V gene are KGHDR and SFDVKD. The CDR3 is 17 amino acids. The germline V and J ends were trimmed by 2 bases and 8 bases, with 21 bases remaining between them. The CDR3 nucleotides are TGTGCCACCAGTGATTCGACGAGATTAGAATTGGTCGATGAGCAGTTCTTC. It encodes CATSDSTRLELVDEQFF.

On this clonotype itself: Possible read error: a much larger clone is one base away. The J gene is TRBJ1-4, the V gene TRBV4-1; D unclear. CDR1 is MGHRA, CDR2 YSYEKL, per germline. The V gene lost 1 base and the J gene lost 8 bases, with 11 bases spanning the gap. The length of the CDR3 is 14 residues. CDR3: CASSQGTRPEKLFF. DNA of the CDR3: TGCGCCAGCAGCCAAGGTACAAGACCGGAAAAACTGTTTTTT.

With respect to this clonotype: This may come from a read error, since a much larger clone is one base off. This rearrangement joins TRBV9 to TRBJ2-2, with TRBD1 matching over 7 bases. The CDR3 consists of 13 residues. Germline lookup yields CDR1 SGDLS and CDR2 YYNGEE. CDR3 protein: CVSSVGEGQWLFF. CDR3 coding DNA: TGTGTCAGCAGCGTAGGAGAGGGACAGTGGCTGTTTTTT.

This clonotype was found many times. The gene calls are TRBV6-5 and TRBJ1-1; the D gene is possibly TRBD1 (6 bases). CDR3 length: 17 residues. The germline V gene encodes CDR1 MNHEY and CDR2 SVGAGI. Trimming removed 0 bases at V and 5 bases at J, with 19 bases between. In DNA, the CDR3 is TGTGCCAGCAGTTACTCAAAGGACAGCTGGGTATGGACTGAAGCTTTCTTT. Translating gives CASSYSKDSWVWTEAFF.

Many counts were recorded for this clonotype. The J gene is TRBJ2-3, the V gene TRBV12-3 or TRBV12-4; 11 bases are a match to TRBD2. The CDR3 sequence is 18 residues long. Trimming took 6 bases from V and 1 from J; bases not matched to a gene: 12. The CDR3 nucleotides are TGTGCCAGCAGCCCGACTAGCGGGGCATCGTATGGCACAGATACGCAGTATTTT. Protein product: CASSPTSGASYGTDTQYF.

This clonotype was seen many times. The rearrangement joins TRBV5-4 to TRBJ2-7, with D perhaps matching TRBD1 or TRBD2 (5 bases each). The length of the CDR3 is 13 residues. Trimming pared 1 base from V and 5 bases from J, leaving 10 bases between. Looked up from germline, CDR1 is SGHNT and CDR2 is YYREEE (reference sequence). The CDR3 loop is CASSLWGTNEQYF. CDR3 in DNA: TGTGCCAGCAGCTTGTGGGGGACGAACGAGCAGTACTTC.

This clonotype was counted at least ten times. V gene TRBV7-9 combines with J gene TRBJ2-3; 13 bases are a match to TRBD2. The CDR3 has 16 amino acids. Losses at the gene ends were 4 bases for V and 4 bases for J; bases not matched to a gene: 5. CDR1 is SEHNR, CDR2 FQNEAQ, per germline (reference sequence). The CDR3 loop reads CASSWRLAGGPDTQYF. The CDR3, as DNA: TGTGCCAGCAGCTGGAGACTAGCGGGGGGCCCAGATACGCAGTATTTT.

The chain is built from TRBV4-3 and TRBJ2-1, with D possibly matching TRBD1 (6 bases). The CDR3 consists of 17 residues. Germline CDR1 LGHNA, CDR2 YSLEER. V dropped 0 bases and J dropped 5 bases, with 17 bases sitting between them. Here the CDR3 DNA reads TGCGCCAGCAGCCAAGATAAGGTCGGACAGCCCCACAATGAGCAGTTCTTC. Translating it yields CASSQDKVGQPHNEQFF.

At least ten counts were recorded for this clonotype. The J gene is TRBJ2-7, the V gene TRBV20-1; perhaps D is TRBD1 or TRBD2 (5 bases each). Germline assignment: CDR1 DFQATT and CDR2 SNEGSKA (reference sequence). The CDR3 runs 13 residues. V lost 5 bases and J 0 bases, leaving 11 bases between the germline ends. The DNA of the CDR3 is TGCAGTGCTGCCGGGACGTTCTCCTACGAGCAGTACTTC. Translated, it gives CSAAGTFSYEQYF.

This clonotype appeared many times. The rearrangement links TRBV7-6 to TRBJ2-7; D ambiguous. The CDR3 has 13 residues. V was pared by 5 bases and J by 3 bases, with 11 bases between. From germline, CDR1 is SGHVS and CDR2 FNYEAQ. This CDR3 reads CASSQSEYYEQYF. The CDR3 nucleotides are TGTGCCAGCAGCCAATCAGAGTACTACGAGCAGTACTTC.